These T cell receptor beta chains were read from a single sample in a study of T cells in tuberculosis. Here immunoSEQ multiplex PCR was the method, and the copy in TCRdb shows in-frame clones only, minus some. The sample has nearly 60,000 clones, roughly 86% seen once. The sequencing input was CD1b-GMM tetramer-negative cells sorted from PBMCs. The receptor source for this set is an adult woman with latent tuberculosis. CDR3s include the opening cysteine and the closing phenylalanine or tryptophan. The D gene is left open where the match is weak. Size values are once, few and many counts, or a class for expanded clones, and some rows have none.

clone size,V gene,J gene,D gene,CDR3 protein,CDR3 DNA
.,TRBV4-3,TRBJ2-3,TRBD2,CASSQDQLAGGPTDTQYF,TGCGCCAGCAGCCAAGATCAGCTAGCGGGGGGGCCGACAGATACGCAGTATTTT
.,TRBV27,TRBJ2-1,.,CASSSPLAGFSYEQFF,TGTGCCAGCAGTTCTCCACTGGCGGGATTTTCTTATGAGCAGTTCTTC
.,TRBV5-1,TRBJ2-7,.,CASSRDSYEQYF,TGCGCCAGCAGTCGGGATAGCTACGAGCAGTACTTC
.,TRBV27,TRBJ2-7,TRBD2,CASKRLAGGGYEQYF,TGTGCCAGCAAACGACTAGCGGGGGGTGGCTACGAGCAGTACTTC
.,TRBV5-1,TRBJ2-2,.,CASSFRLANTGELFF,TGCGCCAGCAGCTTTAGACTAGCGAACACCGGGGAGCTGTTTTTT
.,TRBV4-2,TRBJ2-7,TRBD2,CASSPNWARRTSGTYEQYF,TGTGCCAGCAGCCCTAACTGGGCGAGAAGGACTAGCGGAACCTACGAGCAGTACTTC
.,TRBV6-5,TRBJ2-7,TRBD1,CASSSDRTGSSYEQYF,TGTGCCAGCAGTTCTGATAGGACAGGGAGCTCCTACGAGCAGTACTTC
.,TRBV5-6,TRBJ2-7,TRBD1,CASSSAGTGDTYEQYF,TGTGCCAGCAGCTCCGCCGGGACAGGGGATACCTACGAGCAGTACTTC
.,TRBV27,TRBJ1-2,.,CASQGIYGYTF,TGTGCCAGCCAGGGGATCTATGGCTACACCTTC
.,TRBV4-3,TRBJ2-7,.,CASSQEGYRSYEQYF,TGCGCCAGCAGCCAGGAGGGGTATAGGAGCTACGAGCAGTACTTC
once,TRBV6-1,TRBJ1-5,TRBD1,CASIRDRVTQPQHF,TGTGCCAGCATAAGGGACAGGGTAACGCAGCCCCAGCATTTT
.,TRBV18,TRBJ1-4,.,CASSPGLREKLFF,TGTGCCAGCTCACCAGGGTTGAGGGAAAAACTGTTTTTT
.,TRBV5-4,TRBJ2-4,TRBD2,CASSPGLAGRGVIQYF,TGTGCCAGCAGCCCAGGACTAGCGGGGCGTGGGGTCATTCAGTACTTC
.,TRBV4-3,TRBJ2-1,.,CASSQDPSLGYNEQFF,TGCGCCAGCAGCCAAGATCCTTCCCTAGGATACAATGAGCAGTTCTTC
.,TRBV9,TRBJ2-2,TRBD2,CASSVERGVAGGTGELFF,TGTGCCAGCAGCGTAGAGAGGGGAGTAGCGGGGGGCACCGGGGAGCTGTTTTTT
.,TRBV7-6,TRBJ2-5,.,CASSLEVAGKETQYF,TGTGCCAGCAGCTTAGAAGTGGCAGGGAAAGAGACCCAGTACTTC
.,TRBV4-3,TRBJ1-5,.,CASSQDRGLRNQPQHF,TGCGCCAGCAGCCAAGACAGGGGATTGCGCAATCAGCCCCAGCATTTT
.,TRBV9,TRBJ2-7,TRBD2,CASSPGTTTTYEQYF,TGTGCCAGCAGTCCTGGGACTACGACTACCTACGAGCAGTACTTC
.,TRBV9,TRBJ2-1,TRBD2,CASSVREVPYNEQFF,TGTGCCAGCAGCGTACGGGAGGTACCTTACAATGAGCAGTTCTTC
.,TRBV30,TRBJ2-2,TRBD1,CAWSHRGTGELFF,TGTGCCTGGAGCCACAGGGGGACCGGGGAGCTGTTTTTT
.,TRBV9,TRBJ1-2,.,CASSVGGGYGYTF,TGTGCCAGCAGCGTCGGCGGAGGGTATGGCTACACCTTC
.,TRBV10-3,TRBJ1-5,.,CAIRTGEGNQPQHF,TGTGCCATCAGGACAGGTGAGGGCAATCAGCCCCAGCATTTT
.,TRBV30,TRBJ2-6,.,CACQGRSSGANVLTF,TGTGCCTGCCAGGGGCGCAGCTCTGGGGCCAACGTCCTGACTTTC
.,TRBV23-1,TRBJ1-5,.,CASSLWTKKFYSNQPQHF,TGCGCCAGCAGCCTCTGGACTAAAAAATTCTATAGCAATCAGCCCCAGCATTTT
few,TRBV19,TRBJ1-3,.,CASSTGLTGNTIYF,TGTGCCAGTAGTACAGGGTTAACGGGAAACACCATATATTTT
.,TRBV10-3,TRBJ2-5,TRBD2,CAISESDWGGVQETQYF,TGTGCCATCAGTGAGAGTGATTGGGGGGGTGTCCAAGAGACCCAGTACTTC
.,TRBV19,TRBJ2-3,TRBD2,CASTLGLATDTQYF,TGTGCCAGTACCCTGGGACTAGCCACAGATACGCAGTATTTT
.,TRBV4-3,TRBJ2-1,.,CASSQDRGGSVGDEQFF,TGCGCCAGCAGCCAAGATCGTGGGGGGAGTGTCGGCGATGAGCAGTTCTTC
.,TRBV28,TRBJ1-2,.,CASSSGTLPFYGYTF,TGTGCCAGCAGTTCCGGGACACTACCATTCTATGGCTACACCTTC
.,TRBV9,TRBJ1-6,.,CASSVQRDNNSPLHF,TGTGCCAGCAGCGTCCAAAGGGACAACAATTCACCCCTCCACTTT
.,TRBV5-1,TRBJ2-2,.,CASTMGPGAGELFF,TGCGCCAGCACCATGGGCCCGGGGGCCGGGGAGCTGTTTTTT
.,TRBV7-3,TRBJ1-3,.,CASSLPVSGNTIYF,TGTGCCAGCAGCTTACCCGTCTCTGGAAACACCATATATTTT
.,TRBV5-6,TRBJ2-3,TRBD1,CASSLSYDRVADTQYF,TGTGCCAGCAGCTTGTCCTACGACAGGGTAGCAGATACGCAGTATTTT
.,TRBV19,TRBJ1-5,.,CASRRVGDNQPQHF,TGTGCCAGTAGGCGGGTTGGGGACAATCAGCCCCAGCATTTT
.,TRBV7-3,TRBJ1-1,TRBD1,CASSHAPGQGVNTEAFF,TGTGCCAGCAGCCATGCACCGGGACAGGGGGTGAACACTGAAGCTTTCTTT
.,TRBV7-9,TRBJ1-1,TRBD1,CASSSNPGTVRSDAEAFF,TGTGCCAGCAGCTCCAATCCCGGGACAGTCCGGTCCGACGCTGAAGCTTTCTTT
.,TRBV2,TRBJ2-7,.,CASSEWAGENYEQYF,TGTGCCAGCAGTGAATGGGCAGGGGAAAACTACGAGCAGTACTTC
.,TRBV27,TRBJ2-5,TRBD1,CASGGQGARETQYF,TGTGCCAGCGGGGGACAGGGGGCTCGAGAGACCCAGTACTTC
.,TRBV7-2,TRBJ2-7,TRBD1,CASSTPGTGGVGQYF,TGTGCCAGCAGCACCCCCGGGACAGGGGGCGTCGGGCAGTACTTC
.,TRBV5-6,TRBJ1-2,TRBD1,CASSMAGQGAGGYTF,TGTGCCAGCAGCATGGCGGGACAGGGGGCTGGGGGCTACACCTTC
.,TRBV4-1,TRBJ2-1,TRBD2,CASSRGLPVSYNEQFF,TGCGCCAGCAGCAGGGGACTACCCGTCTCCTACAATGAGCAGTTCTTC
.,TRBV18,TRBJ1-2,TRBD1,CASSPVGTGGTYGYTF,TGTGCCAGCTCACCTGTCGGGACAGGGGGTACCTATGGCTACACCTTC
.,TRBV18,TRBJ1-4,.,CASSPTGLNEKLFF,TGTGCCAGCTCACCAACAGGGCTTAATGAAAAACTGTTTTTT
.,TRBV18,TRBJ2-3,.,CASSPPNGYGTDTQYF,TGTGCCAGCTCACCTCCCAACGGGTACGGCACAGATACGCAGTATTTT
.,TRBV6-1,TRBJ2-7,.,CASSERGYEQYF,TGTGCCAGCAGTGAACGAGGATACGAGCAGTACTTC
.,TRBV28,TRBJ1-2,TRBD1,CASSGQVRGYTF,TGTGCCAGCTCGGGACAGGTCCGCGGCTACACCTTC
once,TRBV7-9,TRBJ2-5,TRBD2,CASSLRRRLAGGQETQYF,TGTGCCAGCAGCCTACGGAGGAGGCTAGCGGGGGGGCAAGAGACCCAGTACTTC
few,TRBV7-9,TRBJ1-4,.,CASSHTPQGRDEKLFF,TGTGCCAGCAGCCATACGCCACAGGGCAGGGATGAAAAACTGTTTTTT
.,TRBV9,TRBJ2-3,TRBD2,CASSVGRAGLDTQYF,TGTGCCAGCAGCGTAGGCCGAGCGGGGTTAGATACGCAGTATTTT
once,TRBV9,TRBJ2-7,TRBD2,CASSPEPAGAYEQYF,TGTGCCAGCAGCCCAGAGCCAGCGGGGGCCTACGAGCAGTACTTC
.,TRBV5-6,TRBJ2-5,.,CASSLRGLETQYF,TGTGCCAGCAGCTTGAGAGGGCTGGAGACCCAGTACTTC